Below are 17 T cell receptor beta chains sequenced from a single sample in a study of blood T cell repertoires in COVID-19. The protocol was immunoSEQ multiplex PCR, while the TCRdb copy is restricted to in-frame clones and leaves out a portion. The sample contains roughly 360,000 clones, 88% of which appear only once. Sequences were obtained from PBMCs or T cells enriched from blood (not recorded which). The receptors originated from a woman aged 30 to 39 with acute COVID-19.

The chain joins TRBV7-2 to TRBJ1-1, with 8 nucleotides matching TRBD1. This CDR3 has 16 amino acids. The germline CDR1 and CDR2 sequences are SGHTA and FQGNSA. V was clipped by 0 bases and J by 7 bases; unmatched bases: 10. As DNA, the CDR3 is TGTGCCAGCAGCTTAGCGATGACAGGGGAGTTGGGTGAAGCTTTCTTT. This codes for CASSLAMTGELGEAFF.

This chain connects TRBV20-1 to TRBJ1-2; D might be TRBD1 (6 bases). The ends were cut back, 3 bases at V and 4 bases at J, with 18 bases in the middle. The CDR3 has 15 amino acids. Germline-derived CDR1 and CDR2 are DFQATT and SNEGSKA (reference sequence). This chain's CDR3 is CSASDPRGWTYGYTF. In DNA, the CDR3 is TGCAGTGCTAGTGACCCGAGGGGGTGGACCTATGGCTACACCTTC.

The chain has TRBV4-1 and TRBJ2-1; TRBD2 agrees at 9 bases. Per the germline V gene, CDR1 is MGHRA and CDR2 is YSYEKL. The CDR3 is 18 amino acids. With V trimmed by 1 base and J by 3 bases, 10 bases remained unmatched. This CDR3 is CASSQGALAGSFYNEQFF. As DNA, the CDR3 is TGCGCCAGCAGCCAAGGCGCCCTAGCGGGATCTTTCTACAATGAGCAGTTCTTC.

The V gene is TRBV11-2, the J gene TRBJ1-6; possible D gene TRBD1, 6 bases. The CDR3 totals 13 residues. V dropped 0 bases and J dropped 10 bases, with 7 bases sitting between them. In germline, CDR1 is SGHAT, CDR2 FQNNGV. In DNA form, the CDR3 reads TGTGCCAGCAGCTTAGAGAGGGGGTCACCCCTCCACTTT. Encoded protein: CASSLERGSPLHF.

CDR3 DNA: TGTGCCGTCCGGGACAACAGATATTCACCCCTCCACTTT. This codes for CAVRDNRYSPLHF. This chain connects TRBV2 to TRBJ1-6; perhaps TRBD1 as D (6 bases). CDR3 length: 13 amino acids. Germline CDR1 reads SNHLY; CDR2 reads FYNNEI. V lost 11 bases and J lost 8, with 16 bases in between.

This clone was found once. The chain has TRBV7-8 and TRBJ1-1; no reliable D call. CDR1 is SGHVS and CDR2 is FQNEAQ in the germline V gene. V was shortened by 6 bases and J by 1 base, with 12 bases between the two germline ends. This CDR3 is built from 14 residues. The chain's CDR3 is CASSSVPQNTEAFF. In DNA, the CDR3 is TGTGCCAGCAGTTCAGTCCCGCAGAACACTGAAGCTTTCTTT.

The J gene is TRBJ2-1, the V gene TRBV4-1; D remains ambiguous. V dropped 1 base and J dropped 0 bases, with 10 bases sitting between them. CDR1 and CDR2 from the germline V gene are MGHRA and YSYEKL. The CDR3 runs to 16 residues. CDR3 sequence (DNA): TGCGCCAGCAGCCAAGTAGATTTGATCTCCTACAATGAGCAGTTCTTC. Amino acid sequence: CASSQVDLISYNEQFF.

The chain uses TRBV5-1 and TRBJ1-1; no clear D gene. The length of the CDR3 is 13 residues. With 1 base removed from V and 3 bases from J, the gap between germline ends came to 7 bases. Germline CDR1 reads SGHRS; CDR2 reads YFSETQ. The CDR3 spells CASSLNIDTEAFF. DNA for the CDR3: TGCGCCAGCAGCTTGAATATAGACACTGAAGCTTTCTTT.

This sequence joins TRBV10-1 and TRBJ2-2; D unclear. In germline, CDR1 is WNHNN, CDR2 SYGVQD (reference sequence). CDR3 length: 14 residues. Trimming cost V 7 bases and J 9 bases, with 18 bases left between them. CDR3 nucleotide sequence: TGCGCCAGCACCCCGTCGACACCCCAGCGGGAGCTGTTTTTT. Residues: CASTPSTPQRELFF.

This sequence joins TRBV15 and TRBJ2-5; TRBD2 matches 11 bases. V shed 1 base, J shed 4 bases, and the junction held 8 bases outside the gene matches. The CDR3 has 17 residues. Germline CDR1 and CDR2: LNHNV and YYDKDF (reference sequence). CDR3 bases: TGTGCCACCAGCAGAGCCCCCCTAGCGGGGGGTCGAGAGACCCAGTACTTC. Its protein product is CATSRAPLAGGRETQYF.

The table lists this clone with a count of one. V and J are TRBV23-1 and TRBJ2-7; the match to TRBD1 covers 10 bases. TRBV23-1 qualifies as an ORF whose function is uncertain. The J segment lost 2 bases and the V segment lost 7 bases, leaving 5 bases of the junction unmatched. There are 14 residues in the CDR3. In DNA form, the CDR3 reads TGCGCCAGCAAAGGGACAGGGGAAACCTACGAGCAGTACTTC. Translated, it gives CASKGTGETYEQYF.

This clone has only a few counts. The chain couples TRBV5-1 to TRBJ2-2; D is perhaps TRBD1 (5 bases). Trimming stripped 0 bases from V and 0 bases from J, with 6 bases between. This CDR3 spans 15 amino acids. Looked up from germline, CDR1 is SGHRS and CDR2 is YFSETQ. CDR3 loop: CASSLAGTNTGELFF. The CDR3 DNA follows: TGCGCCAGCAGCTTGGCAGGGACGAACACCGGGGAGCTGTTTTTT.

The rearrangement uses TRBV29-1 and TRBJ1-1; tentative D call: TRBD1 (6 bases). V was cut by 5 bases and J by 4 bases, with 11 bases left in between. Germline V gene data show CDR1 as SQVTM and CDR2 as ANQGSEA. The CDR3 runs to 12 residues. The CDR3 nucleotides read TGCAGCGTTATGGGGGCGACCACTGAAGCTTTCTTT. It translates to CSVMGATTEAFF. Variable domain in full (rest from reference TRBV29-1 and TRBJ1-1): SAVISQKPSRDICQRGTSLTIQCQVDSQVTMMFWYRQQPGQSLTLIATANQGSEATYESGFVIDKFPISRPNLTFSTLTVSNMSPEDSSIYLCSVMGATTEAFFGQGTRLTVV.

The chain combines TRBV7-2 with TRBJ1-1; possibly TRBD1 for D (6 bases). This CDR3 region has 15 residues. V shed 1 base and J shed 8 bases, with 17 bases lying between them. Germline V gene lookup returns CDR1 SGHTA and CDR2 FQGNSA. The CDR3 here is CASSLDGASGAEAFF. DNA for the CDR3: TGTGCCAGCAGCTTAGATGGGGCGTCAGGGGCAGAAGCTTTCTTT.

This chain joins TRBV30 and TRBJ1-6, with 8 bases identical to TRBD1. V gave up 0 bases and J gave up 5 bases; unmatched junction bases: 15. Germline values: CDR1 GTSNPN, CDR2 SVGIG (reference sequence). CDR3 length: 19 amino acids. CDR3 DNA: TGTGCCTGGAGTGTAGGGCAGGGGGCGACGATGTGGAATAATTCACCCCTCCACTTT. The encoded protein is CAWSVGQGATMWNNSPLHF.

The V and J genes are TRBV4-2 and TRBJ1-4; no definite D call. The CDR3 contains 12 residues. Germline V gene data show CDR1 as LGHNA and CDR2 as YNFKEQ. With 1 base removed from V and 8 bases from J, the gap between germline ends came to 5 bases. The CDR3 DNA is TGTGCCAGCAGCCAAGCGACAGAAAAACTGTTTTTT. Encoded protein: CASSQATEKLFF.

The chain links TRBV7-2 to TRBJ2-7; D is perhaps TRBD2 (5 bases). Trimming took off 5 bases at V and 3 bases at J, with 14 bases between the two ends. The CDR3 length is 14 residues. Looked up from germline, CDR1 is SGHTA and CDR2 is FQGNSA. As DNA, the CDR3 is TGTGCCAGCAGCCCCCGGAGGAACTTCTACGAGCAGTACTTC. Protein product: CASSPRRNFYEQYF. Using reference TRBV7-2 and TRBJ2-7 for the parts outside the CDR3, the full variable domain is GAGVSQSPSNKVTEKGKDVELRCDPISGHTALYWYRQSLGQGLEFLIYFQGNSAPDKSGLPSDRFSAERTGGSVSTLTIQRTQQEDSAVYLCASSPRRNFYEQYFGPGTRLTVT.